These T cell receptor beta chains were read from a single sample in a study of blood T cells in healthy people across ages. TCRdb recomputed calls from the 5' RACE reads with MiXCR, one row per CDR3 protein. The profile shows more than 1.4 million distinct CDR3 sequences, 40% to 50% of them singletons. Input material: blood. These TCRs come from a woman aged 18 to 35 in good health. Each CDR3 is given with its conserved first and last residue. The D gene is left open where the match is weak. A row's size may be missing; if present it is once, few, many or a size class.

d_gene	abundance	v_gene	j_gene	CDR3aa	CDR3nt
TRBD2	few	TRBV7-7	TRBJ2-3	CASSLGAGVGTQYF	TGTGCCAGCAGCTTAGGAGCGGGAGTGGGTACGCAGTATTTT
TRBD2	NA	TRBV5-1	TRBJ2-2	CASSSTSGENTGELFF	TGCGCCAGCAGTTCGACTAGCGGGGAGAACACCGGGGAGCTGTTTTTT
NA	NA	TRBV6-2/TRBV6-3	TRBJ2-3	CASSYQSREDTQYF	TGTGCCAGCAGCTATCAATCTAGGGAAGATACGCAGTATTTT
NA	once	TRBV5-5	TRBJ2-3	CASSWRQGGGSTDTQYF	TGTGCCAGCAGCTGGCGCCAGGGGGGGGGTAGCACAGATACGCAGTATTTT
TRBD1	NA	TRBV9	TRBJ1-6	CASSSRQGANSPLHF	TGTGCCAGCAGCTCCCGACAGGGGGCCAATTCACCCCTCCACTTT
TRBD1	NA	TRBV9	TRBJ2-7	CASSKGGSIDEQYF	TGTGCCAGCAGCAAAGGGGGCTCCATTGACGAGCAGTACTTC
NA	NA	TRBV20-1	TRBJ2-7	CSARDRRESYEQYF	TGCAGTGCTAGAGATCGGAGGGAAAGCTACGAGCAGTACTTC
TRBD1	NA	TRBV5-4	TRBJ1-2	CASSFEEGRGPIYGYTF	TGTGCCAGCAGCTTTGAGGAAGGTAGGGGGCCAATCTATGGCTACACCTTC
NA	few	TRBV9	TRBJ2-4	CARAPRAKNIQYF	TGTGCCAGGGCCCCACGAGCCAAAAACATTCAGTACTTC
NA	NA	TRBV15	TRBJ1-5	CATKTADQPQHF	TGTGCCACCAAGACCGCAGATCAGCCCCAGCATTTT
NA	NA	TRBV3-1	TRBJ2-7	CASSQVALEQYF	TGTGCCAGCAGCCAAGTAGCCCTCGAGCAGTACTTC
NA	few	TRBV15	TRBJ1-2	CATAESPTWSPYGYTF	TGTGCCACAGCAGAGAGCCCTACCTGGAGCCCTTATGGCTACACCTTC
NA	NA	TRBV13	TRBJ1-1	CASSFPVGLNTEAFF	TGTGCCAGCAGCTTCCCAGTAGGGTTGAACACTGAAGCTTTCTTT
NA	few	TRBV30	TRBJ2-1	CAWSQQRNNEQFF	TGTGCCTGGAGTCAACAGAGAAACAATGAGCAGTTCTTC
TRBD1	NA	TRBV12-3/TRBV12-4	TRBJ1-2	CASSVGTVHGYTF	TGTGCCAGCAGTGTAGGGACAGTCCATGGCTACACCTTC
TRBD2	NA	TRBV10-3	TRBJ2-3	CAISETSGELLSQYF	TGTGCCATCAGTGAGACTAGCGGGGAGCTCCTATCGCAGTATTTT
NA	NA	TRBV10-3	TRBJ1-1	CATGYGEAFF	TGTGCCACCGGGTATGGTGAAGCTTTCTTT
NA	NA	TRBV5-1	TRBJ1-2	CASSTGDGDYTF	TGCGCCAGCAGCACGGGAGACGGGGACTACACCTTC
NA	NA	TRBV4-1	TRBJ2-7	CASSQEIGISYEQYF	TGCGCCAGCAGCCAAGAAATCGGGATCTCCTACGAGCAGTACTTC
TRBD1	NA	TRBV27	TRBJ1-2	CASSPLDRGNGYTF	TGTGCCAGCAGTCCGCTCGACAGGGGGAATGGCTACACCTTC
NA	few	TRBV7-2	TRBJ1-1	CASSLDFRGTTEAFF	TGTGCCAGCAGCTTAGATTTTAGGGGCACCACTGAAGCTTTCTTT
TRBD2	NA	TRBV20-1	TRBJ2-3	CSPSLAGVVLDTQYF	TGCAGCCCCTCCTTAGCGGGAGTGGTGTTGGATACGCAGTATTTT
NA	NA	TRBV4-1	TRBJ1-4	CASRPSYGGSEKLFF	TGCGCCAGCAGGCCAAGTTACGGGGGTAGTGAAAAACTGTTTTTT
TRBD1	few	TRBV5-1	TRBJ1-1	CASSLGRGDTEAFF	TGCGCCAGCAGCTTGGGCAGGGGGGACACTGAAGCTTTCTTT
TRBD1	NA	TRBV7-2	TRBJ2-7	CASSLSSAGGYEQYF	TGTGCCAGCAGCTTATCTTCGGCAGGGGGCTACGAGCAGTACTTC
NA	NA	TRBV12-3/TRBV12-4	TRBJ1-2	CASSLMGTSGGYTF	TGTGCCAGCAGTTTAATGGGAACATCGGGAGGCTACACCTTC
TRBD1	NA	TRBV11-1	TRBJ2-4	CASSHDRTGSGEQYF	TGTGCCAGCAGCCACGACCGGACAGGGTCTGGGGAGCAGTACTTC
NA	NA	TRBV28	TRBJ2-1	CASSAQPFSNNEQFF	TGTGCCAGCTCGGCTCAGCCCTTCTCTAACAATGAGCAGTTCTTC
TRBD2	few	TRBV4-1	TRBJ2-5	CASSQRDSGGPKETQYF	TGCGCCAGCAGCCAAAGAGATAGCGGGGGGCCTAAGGAGACCCAGTACTTC
NA	NA	TRBV7-9	TRBJ2-7	CASSFSPGKNTYEQYF	TGTGCCAGCAGCTTTTCCCCGGGGAAGAACACCTACGAGCAGTACTTC
TRBD1	NA	TRBV9	TRBJ2-5	CASTNGQGGYNEQYF	TGTGCCAGCACCAACGGACAGGGGGGATACAATGAGCAGTACTTC